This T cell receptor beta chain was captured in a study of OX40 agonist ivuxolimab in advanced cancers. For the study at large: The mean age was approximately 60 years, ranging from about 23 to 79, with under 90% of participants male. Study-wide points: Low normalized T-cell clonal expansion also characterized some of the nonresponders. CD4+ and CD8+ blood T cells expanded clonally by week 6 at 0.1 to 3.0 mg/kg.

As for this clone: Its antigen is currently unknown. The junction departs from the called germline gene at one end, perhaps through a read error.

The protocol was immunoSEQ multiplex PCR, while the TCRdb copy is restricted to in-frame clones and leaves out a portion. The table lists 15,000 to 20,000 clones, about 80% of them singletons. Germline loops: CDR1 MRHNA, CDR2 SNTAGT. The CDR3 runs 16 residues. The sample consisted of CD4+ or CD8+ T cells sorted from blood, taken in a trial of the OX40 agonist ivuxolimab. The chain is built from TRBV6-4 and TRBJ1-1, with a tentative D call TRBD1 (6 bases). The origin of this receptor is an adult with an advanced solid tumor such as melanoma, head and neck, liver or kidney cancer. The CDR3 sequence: CASSYSKDSPAIEAFF. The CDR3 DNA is TGTGCCAGCAGTTACTCCAAGGACAGTCCGGCGATTGAAGCTTTCTTT.